Shown below are 27 T cell receptor beta chains from a single sample sequenced in a study of blood T cell repertoires in COVID-19. Sequenced by immunoSEQ multiplex PCR; TCRdb stores in-frame clones only, minus some. Of tens of thousands of clones listed, 70% to 80% were seen once; the top ten hold 2% to 2.5%. The specimen sequenced was peripheral blood. The receptor set was obtained from a man aged 70-80 years with COVID-19, enrolled during active disease.

V gene TRBV5-6 combines with J gene TRBJ1-1; TRBD1 aligns across 9 bases. The germline V gene has CDR1 SGHDT and CDR2 YYEEEE. V lost 6 bases and J lost 0; bases outside the gene matches: 3. The CDR3 sequence is 14 residues long. This CDR3 is CASTGQGLNTEAFF. The CDR3 DNA reads TGTGCCAGCACGGGACAGGGACTGAACACTGAAGCTTTCTTT.

The chain employs TRBV19 and TRBJ1-1; D may be TRBD1 (5 bases). Per the germline V gene, CDR1 is LNHDA and CDR2 is SQIVND (reference sequence). V shed 6 bases and J shed 6 bases, with 17 bases lying between them. CDR3 length: 14 residues. In nucleotides, the CDR3 is TGTGCCAGTAGCCTCCCGGGGGATGGGGCTGAAGCTTTCTTT. It is translated as CASSLPGDGAEAFF.

V is TRBV3-1 (or the pseudogene TRBV3-2) and J is TRBJ1-4, with TRBD1 matching 9 bases. J gave up 12 bases and V 4 bases, and 9 bases lay outside the gene matches. The V gene's germline CDR1 is LGHDT and CDR2 YNNKEL (reference sequence). The CDR3 has 14 residues. The CDR3 nucleotides are TGTGCCAGCAGCCCCCGGGAACAGGGGGCACAACTGTTTTTT. Residues: CASSPREQGAQLFF.

The CDR3 spells CASSLTGVTNTEAFF. The CDR3 coding sequence is TGCGCCAGCAGCTTGACAGGGGTCACAAACACTGAAGCTTTCTTT. J is TRBJ1-1 and V is TRBV5-1; 7 bases are a match to TRBD1. The V and J ends lost 1 base and 2 bases, in that order; junction bases with no gene match: 5. The CDR3 has 15 residues. Germline V lookup: CDR1 SGHRS, CDR2 YFSETQ.

The chain combines TRBV6-5 with TRBJ1-5; D is unclear. The CDR3 has 15 residues. The V end was cut by 4 bases, the J end by 0 bases, with 10 bases between. Looked up from germline, CDR1 is MNHEY and CDR2 is SVGAGI. The CDR3 region has the DNA TGTGCCAGCAGTTTGAAACAGTATAGCAATCAGCCCCAGCATTTT. Its protein is CASSLKQYSNQPQHF.

This clone has more than one count but fewer than ten. The chain is built from TRBV7-3 and TRBJ1-1; D may be TRBD1 (6 bases). The germline gives CDR1 SGHTA, CDR2 FQGTGA. V dropped 5 bases and J dropped 0 bases, with 10 bases sitting between them. The CDR3 loop spans 14 amino acids. The CDR3 loop is CASSRTGMNTEAFF. The DNA of the CDR3 is TGTGCCAGCAGCCGAACAGGGATGAACACTGAAGCTTTCTTT. The variable domain in full, with the rest retrieved from reference TRBV7-3 and TRBJ1-1, is GAGVSQTPSNKVTEKGKYVELRCDPISGHTALYWYRQSLGQGPEFLIYFQGTGAADDSGLPNDRFFAVRPEGSVSTLKIQRTERGDSAVYLCASSRTGMNTEAFFGQGTRLTVV.

V usage is TRBV27 and J usage is TRBJ2-4; 11 nucleotides line up with TRBD2. Trimming removed 5 bases from V and 6 bases from J; junction bases left unmatched: 9. The CDR3 contains 16 residues. Germline CDR1 reads MNHEY; CDR2 reads SMNVEV (reference sequence). The CDR3 region has the DNA TGTGCCAGCAGTAGAAGGACTAGCGGGTCCCTAAACATTCAGTACTTC. It specifies CASSRRTSGSLNIQYF.

V is TRBV27 and J is TRBJ1-1; no clear D. Trimming shortened V by 4 bases and J by 4 bases, and 10 bases separated the two germline ends. The CDR3 sequence is 13 residues long. CDR1 and CDR2 from the germline V gene are MNHEY and SMNVEV (reference sequence). Here the CDR3 reads CASSSYSSTEAFF. CDR3 nucleotides: TGTGCCAGCAGTTCTTACAGTTCCACTGAAGCTTTCTTT.

The count of this clone is one. The CDR3 sequence: CASSQDRAYEQYF. The CDR3 DNA follows: TGCGCCAGCAGCCAAGACAGGGCCTACGAGCAGTACTTC. The V call is TRBV4-3, the J call TRBJ2-7; tentatively, D is TRBD1 (5 bases). The germline gives CDR1 LGHNA, CDR2 YSLEER. The CDR3 has 13 amino acids. Trimming left V 0 bases short and J 2 bases short, with 5 bases between.

A word on this clone: One end of the junction is discordant with germline, which a read error may explain. The chain uses TRBV9 and TRBJ2-3; possibly TRBD1 for D (5 bases). The CDR3 runs 15 residues. The germline V gene encodes CDR1 SGDLS and CDR2 YYNGEE. CDR3: CASTVGRGSTDTQYF. The CDR3 DNA follows: TGTGCCAGCACCGTAGGAAGGGGTAGCACAGATACGCAGTATTTT.

The rearrangement joins TRBV7-2 to TRBJ1-1, with a weak D call TRBD1 (6 bases). Germline-derived CDR1 and CDR2 are SGHTA and FQGNSA. CDR3 length equals 19 residues. V was clipped by 5 bases and J by 3 bases, with 28 bases between them. CDR3 nucleotides: TGTGCCAGCAGCCATGGCTGGGGCAGGGGAAGGAAAGGCGACACTGAAGCTTTCTTT. It yields the protein CASSHGWGRGRKGDTEAFF.

This clone turned up a few times. The chain joins TRBV2 to TRBJ2-7, with D possibly being TRBD2 (5 bases). The V end was cut by 6 bases, the J end by 5 bases, with 11 bases between. CDR1 and CDR2 (germline): SNHLY, FYNNEI. The CDR3 sequence is 12 residues long. DNA for the CDR3: TGTGCCAGCAGGGTTGACGGGGACGAGCAGTACTTC. Translation gives CASRVDGDEQYF.

The chain employs TRBV6-6 and TRBJ2-1; 10 nucleotides line up with TRBD2. The J segment lost 6 bases and the V segment lost 3 bases, leaving 5 bases of the junction unmatched. CDR1 is MNHNY, CDR2 SVGAGI, per germline (reference sequence). The CDR3 sequence is 15 residues long. As DNA, the CDR3 is TGTGCCAGCAGTTATCTAGCGGGAGTGGGCAATGAGCAGTTCTTC. It encodes CASSYLAGVGNEQFF.

This clone was seen a handful of times. This sequence joins TRBV19 and TRBJ2-7, with 9 nucleotides matching TRBD2. The CDR3 runs to 17 residues. Unmatched junction bases numbered 11, after V lost 3 bases and J lost 2 bases. Germline assignment: CDR1 LNHDA and CDR2 SQIVND (reference sequence). As DNA, the CDR3 is TGTGCCAGTAGTATGGGGGCTTTAGCGGGAGAGACCTACGAGCAGTACTTC. Translation gives CASSMGALAGETYEQYF.

V is TRBV3-1 (or the pseudogene TRBV3-2) and J is TRBJ2-1, with 8 bases matching TRBD2. Per germline, CDR1 LGHDT and CDR2 YNNKEL (reference sequence). The V gene end was trimmed by 3 bases and the J gene end by 1 base; junction bases not matched to a gene: 5. The CDR3 sequence is 16 residues long. Here the CDR3 DNA reads TGTGCCAGCAGCCAGGAGCGGGAGCAGTCCTACAATGAGCAGTTCTTC. Its translation: CASSQEREQSYNEQFF.

The chain joins TRBV27 to TRBJ2-1; TRBD2 matches at 7 bases. Germline assignment: CDR1 MNHEY and CDR2 SMNVEV (reference sequence). After removal of 7 bases from V and 2 bases from J, the junction contained 14 bases not matched to a gene. This CDR3 region has 17 residues. The CDR3 protein is CASISRASGLTYNEQFF. The CDR3 region has the DNA TGTGCCAGCATTTCCCGGGCTAGCGGTTTGACCTACAATGAGCAGTTCTTC.

The chain employs TRBV3-1 (or the pseudogene TRBV3-2) and TRBJ2-2; TRBD1 agrees at 10 bases. The germline V gene encodes CDR1 LGHDT and CDR2 YNNKEL (reference sequence). V was pared by 2 bases and J by 4 bases, with 1 base of the junction left unmatched. The CDR3 is 15 amino acids. CDR3 sequence (DNA): TGTGCCAGCAGCCAACGGGACAGGGGCACCGGGGAGCTGTTTTTT. Its protein is CASSQRDRGTGELFF.

The chain couples TRBV4-1 to TRBJ1-4, with no clear D. The CDR3 extends over 15 amino acids. V lost 8 bases, J lost 6 bases, and 19 bases lay in between. The germline V gene encodes CDR1 MGHRA and CDR2 YSYEKL. The CDR3 is CASSDGWSRDEKLFF. The CDR3 region has the DNA TGCGCCAGCTCAGACGGTTGGTCTCGGGATGAAAAACTGTTTTTT.

Only one count was recorded for this clone. The chain couples TRBV4-1 to TRBJ2-3; 9 nucleotides match TRBD2. Trimming took 4 bases from V and 4 from J; bases not matched to a gene: 6. The CDR3 spans 15 residues. Germline values: CDR1 MGHRA, CDR2 YSYEKL. The CDR3 sequence: CASSRSGSRADTQYF. CDR3 nucleotides: TGCGCCAGCAGCCGTAGCGGGAGTCGTGCAGATACGCAGTATTTT.

This chain links TRBV18 with TRBJ2-3; maybe TRBD2 (6 bases). Per germline, CDR1 KGHSH and CDR2 LQKENI. The CDR3 has 16 residues. Trimming cost V 3 bases and J 2 bases, with 15 bases left between them. In DNA, the CDR3 is TGTGCCAGCTCACCCGTCTTTGGCGGGATCACAGATACGCAGTATTTT. Translated: CASSPVFGGITDTQYF. Combining the CDR3 with reference TRBV18 and TRBJ2-3 gives the whole variable domain NAGVMQNPRHLVRRRGQEARLRCSPMKGHSHVYWYRQLPEEGLKFMVYLQKENIIDESGMPKERFSAEFPKEGPSILRIQQVVRGDSAAYFCASSPVFGGITDTQYFGPGTRLTVL.

The CDR3 is CASSQSGPTGTEAFF. In nucleotides, the CDR3 is TGTGCCAGCAGCCAATCCGGACCCACGGGGACTGAAGCTTTCTTT. The chain has TRBV16 and TRBJ1-1; D remains unclear. CDR3 length: 15 amino acids. CDR1 is KGHSY and CDR2 is FQNENV in the germline V gene. Between the trimmed V and J ends, which lost 0 bases and 5 bases, there was a span of 13 bases.

The V gene is TRBV19, the J gene TRBJ2-7, with 15 bases that match TRBD2. Trimming at V came to 4 bases and at J to 6 bases, leaving 7 bases not matched to a gene. This CDR3 has 16 residues. The germline gives CDR1 LNHDA, CDR2 SQIVND (reference sequence). The CDR3 loop reads CASSTGTSGRNREQYF. The CDR3 nucleotides are TGTGCCAGTAGTACCGGGACTAGCGGGAGGAATCGCGAGCAGTACTTC.

This clone was seen once. V is TRBV11-2 and J is TRBJ2-3, with 7 bases identical to TRBD2. V dropped 1 base and J dropped 4; count of bases not matched to a gene: 5. The CDR3 is 15 residues long. Germline loops: CDR1 SGHAT, CDR2 FQNNGV. CDR3 nucleotides: TGTGCCAGCAGCTTAGCGAGACGGGGGGCAGATACGCAGTATTTT. It encodes CASSLARRGADTQYF. Full variable domain (missing parts from reference TRBV11-2 and TRBJ2-3): EAGVAQSPRYKIIEKRQSVAFWCNPISGHATLYWYQQILGQGPKLLIQFQNNGVVDDSQLPKDRFSAERLKGVDSTLKIQPAKLEDSAVYLCASSLARRGADTQYFGPGTRLTVL.

Turning to this clone: Additional DNA sequences in this sample encode the identical CDR3. The chain recombines TRBV24-1 with TRBJ1-1, with 7 nucleotides matching TRBD1. The CDR3 contains 15 residues. V shed 4 bases, J shed 2 bases, and the junction held 6 bases outside the gene matches. Looked up from germline, CDR1 is KGHDR and CDR2 is SFDVKD. CDR3 bases: TGTGCCACCAGTGACCCGAGACAGGGTAACACTGAAGCTTTCTTT. Its translation is CATSDPRQGNTEAFF.

The chain combines TRBV29-1 with TRBJ2-3; 14 bases agree with TRBD2. The CDR3 loop spans 14 amino acids. Germline CDR1 reads SQVTM; CDR2 reads ANQGSEA. Trimming at V came to 7 bases and at J to 4 bases, leaving 4 bases not matched to a gene. CDR3 in amino acids: CSGTGLAGADTQYF. The CDR3 coding sequence is TGCAGCGGCACGGGACTAGCGGGAGCAGATACGCAGTATTTT.

This sequence joins TRBV15 and TRBJ2-7; TRBD1 matches at 7 bases. After removal of 3 bases from V and 1 base from J, the junction contained 9 bases not matched to a gene. CDR1 and CDR2 (germline): LNHNV, YYDKDF (reference sequence). The CDR3 is made up of 16 amino acids. The DNA for the CDR3 is TGTGCCACCAGCAGGGTTAGGGGGCAGTTATCCTACGAGCAGTACTTC. It specifies CATSRVRGQLSYEQYF.

V is TRBV4-1 and J is TRBJ1-6, with a tentative D call TRBD1 (5 bases). V lost 1 base, J lost 10 bases, and 11 bases lay in between. This CDR3 contains 14 residues. Germline values: CDR1 MGHRA, CDR2 YSYEKL. CDR3 in DNA: TGCGCCAGCAGCCAAGCGGGGGGTATCTCACCCCTCCACTTT. Its protein product is CASSQAGGISPLHF.